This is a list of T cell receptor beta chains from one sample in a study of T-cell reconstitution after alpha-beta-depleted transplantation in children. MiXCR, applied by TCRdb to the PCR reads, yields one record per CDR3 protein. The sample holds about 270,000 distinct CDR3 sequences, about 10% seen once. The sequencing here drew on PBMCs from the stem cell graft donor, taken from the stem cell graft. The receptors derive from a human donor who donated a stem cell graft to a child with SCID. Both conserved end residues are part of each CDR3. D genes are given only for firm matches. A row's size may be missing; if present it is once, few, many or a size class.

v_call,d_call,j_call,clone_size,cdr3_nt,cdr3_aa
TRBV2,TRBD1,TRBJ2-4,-,TGTGCCAGCAGACTACGGACAGGGCTGGACAAAAACATTCAGTACTTC,CASRLRTGLDKNIQYF
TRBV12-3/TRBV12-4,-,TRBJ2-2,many,TGTGCCAGCAGTTGGGGGGCAGGAAAGAACACCGGGGAGCTGTTTTTT,CASSWGAGKNTGELFF
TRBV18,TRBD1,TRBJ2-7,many,TGTGCCAGCTCACCATCCGGGACAGGGATCGAGCAGTACTTC,CASSPSGTGIEQYF
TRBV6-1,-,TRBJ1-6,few,TGTGCCAGCAGTGAAGGGAGCAGGGTTAATTCACCCCTCCACTTT,CASSEGSRVNSPLHF
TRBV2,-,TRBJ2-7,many,TGTGCCAGCAGTGAAAATGTTCAGCAGTACTTC,CASSENVQQYF
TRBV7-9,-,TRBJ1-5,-,TGTGCCAGCAGCTTAGGGGCAGGGTCGAGTCAGCCCCAGCATTTT,CASSLGAGSSQPQHF
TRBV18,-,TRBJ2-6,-,TGTGCCAGCTCACCATCTAACGGGGTTGTCCTCTCTGGGGCCAACGTCCTGACTTTC,CASSPSNGVVLSGANVLTF
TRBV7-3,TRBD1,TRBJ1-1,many,TGTGCCAGCACCAGGGGGACGAACACTGAAGCTTTCTTT,CASTRGTNTEAFF
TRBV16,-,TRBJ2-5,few,TGTGCCAGCAGCCAATCAGGTACAGGACAAGAGACCCAGTACTTC,CASSQSGTGQETQYF
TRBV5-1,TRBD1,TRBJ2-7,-,TGCGCCAGCAGAATGCTGGGGACAGGTCACGAGCAGTACTTC,CASRMLGTGHEQYF
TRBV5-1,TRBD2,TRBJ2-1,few,TGCGCCAGCAGTTTTTTTAGCGGGGGACCTCGGAATGAGCAGTTCTTC,CASSFFSGGPRNEQFF
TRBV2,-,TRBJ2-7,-,TGTGCCAGCAGTGAGACAGTGACCTACGAGCAGTACTTC,CASSETVTYEQYF
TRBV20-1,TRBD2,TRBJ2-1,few,TGCAGTGCGCCTGCGACTGGGCTAGCGGGGGGGTACAATGAGCAGTTCTTC,CSAPATGLAGGYNEQFF
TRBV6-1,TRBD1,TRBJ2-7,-,TGTGCCAGCAGGAGGACAGGGTCCTCCGAGCAGTACTTC,CASRRTGSSEQYF
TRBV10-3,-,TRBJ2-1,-,TGTGCCATCAGTGAGCTTGGGGATGAGCAGTTCTTC,CAISELGDEQFF
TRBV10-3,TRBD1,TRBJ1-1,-,TGTGCCATCAGTGAGGGGAGACAGGGACGTGGAGCTTTCTTT,CAISEGRQGRGAFF
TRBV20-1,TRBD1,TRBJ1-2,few,TGCAGTGCCCAGTTGACAGGGGACTATGGCTACACCTTC,CSAQLTGDYGYTF
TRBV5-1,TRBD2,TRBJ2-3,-,TGCGCCAGCAAGCCCCTAGCAGCGGGGGGGGCAACGGATACGCAGTATTTT,CASKPLAAGGATDTQYF
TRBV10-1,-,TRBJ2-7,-,TGCGCCAGCAGTGAGTCGGGGGGTTCCTCCTACGAGCAGTACTTC,CASSESGGSSYEQYF
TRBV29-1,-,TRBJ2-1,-,TGCAGCGTTGGCGACAGTATACAGTTCTTC,CSVGDSIQFF
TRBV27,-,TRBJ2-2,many,TGTGCCAGCAGCGCGGGCCAGAACACCGGGGAGCTGTTTTTT,CASSAGQNTGELFF
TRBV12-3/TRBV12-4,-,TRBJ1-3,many,TGTGCCAGCACCCGCTCTGGAAACACCATATATTTT,CASTRSGNTIYF
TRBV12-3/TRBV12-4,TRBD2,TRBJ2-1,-,TGTGCCAGCAGTCCGGGACTAGAATACAATGAGCAGTTCTTC,CASSPGLEYNEQFF
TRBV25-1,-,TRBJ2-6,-,TGTGCCAGCAGTGAATGGGGGGGGCCTGGGGCCAACGTCCTGACTTTC,CASSEWGGPGANVLTF
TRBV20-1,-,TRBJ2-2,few,TGCAGTGCTAGAGAGAAGGGGAACACCGGGGAGCTGTTTTTT,CSAREKGNTGELFF
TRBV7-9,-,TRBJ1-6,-,TGTGCCAGCAGCTTCCCAGGGGAAGGGATTTTTAATTCACCCCTCCACTTT,CASSFPGEGIFNSPLHF
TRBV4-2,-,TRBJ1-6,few,TGTGCCAGCAGCCAACTCCTGACGGCAAATTCACCCCTCCACTTT,CASSQLLTANSPLHF
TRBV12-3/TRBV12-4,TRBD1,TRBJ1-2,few,TGTGCCAGCAGCCTCGGGGACAGGCTGAACTATGGCTACACCTTC,CASSLGDRLNYGYTF
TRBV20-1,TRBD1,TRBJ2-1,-,TGCAGTGCTAGCGGACAGGGGGCAGGCAATGAGCAGTTCTTC,CSASGQGAGNEQFF
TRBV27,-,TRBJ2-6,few,TGTGCCAGCAGCATAGTACAGGGCCCGGGCTCTGGGGCCAACGTCCTGACTTTC,CASSIVQGPGSGANVLTF
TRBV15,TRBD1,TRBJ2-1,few,TGTGCCACCAGCAGAGCACTACAGGGGACCCACAATGAGCAGTTCTTC,CATSRALQGTHNEQFF
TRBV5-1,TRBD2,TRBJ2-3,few,TGCGCCAGCAGCCCGACGTCCGGGACTAGCGGGGGGGCCCGCACAGATACGCAGTATTTT,CASSPTSGTSGGARTDTQYF
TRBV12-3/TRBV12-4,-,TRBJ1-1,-,TGTGCCAGCCATATGGACAGAAAGAACACTGAAGCTTTCTTT,CASHMDRKNTEAFF
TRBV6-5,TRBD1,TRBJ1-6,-,TGTGCCAGCAGTTACACGAGACAGGGGCGAGGGGGATTTACCCTCCACTTT,CASSYTRQGRGGFTLHF
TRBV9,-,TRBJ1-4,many,TGTGCCAGCAGCGCCGCTCCCTGGGCTGAAAAACTGTTTTTT,CASSAAPWAEKLFF